A selection of T cell receptor beta chains follows, all from one sample in a study of blood T cell repertoires in COVID-19. TCRdb keeps only in-frame clones here, not all; method: immunoSEQ multiplex PCR. The repertoire holds 150,000 to 200,000 clones, with roughly 81% as singletons. Sequences were obtained from peripheral blood. Source of these receptors: an elderly woman with COVID-19, enrolled during active disease. The CDR3 runs from the conserved cysteine through the conserved F or W. A D gene is named only where the DNA matches it firmly. Expanded clones get a size class; other rows say once, few or many, or leave the size out.

CDR3 length | clone size | D gene | J gene | V gene | CDR3 protein | CDR3 DNA
14 | NA | NA | TRBJ2-2 | TRBV7-3 | CASSLIANTGELFF | TGTGCCAGCAGCTTAATAGCGAACACCGGGGAGCTGTTTTTT
15 | NA | NA | TRBJ1-1 | TRBV9 | CASSVGPTVNTEAFF | TGTGCCAGCAGCGTAGGCCCAACGGTAAACACTGAAGCTTTCTTT
14 | few | TRBD2 | TRBJ2-7 | TRBV11-2 | CASKTSGGVLRLYF | TGTGCCAGCAAGACTAGCGGAGGGGTCCTACGACTATACTTC
15 | NA | TRBD2 | TRBJ2-1 | TRBV19 | CASRGWASGKNEQFF | TGTGCCAGCAGAGGGTGGGCTAGCGGGAAGAATGAGCAGTTCTTC
12 | NA | NA | TRBJ1-1 | TRBV6-4 | CASRARGPEAFF | TGTGCCAGCCGGGCCCGGGGTCCTGAAGCTTTCTTT
17 | NA | TRBD2 | TRBJ2-1 | TRBV19 | CASSTPGSGGAWYEQFF | TGTGCCAGTAGTACCCCCGGGAGCGGGGGGGCCTGGTATGAGCAGTTCTTC
16 | few | NA | TRBJ1-2 | TRBV19 | CASSIRPGRADYGYTF | TGTGCCAGTAGTATTCGCCCGGGGAGGGCTGACTATGGCTACACCTTC
13 | NA | TRBD1 | TRBJ2-4 | TRBV29-1 | CSVERQGENIQYF | TGCAGCGTTGAGAGGCAGGGGGAAAACATTCAGTACTTC
17 | NA | NA | TRBJ2-3 | TRBV4-2 | CASSQGAWGLRTDTQYF | TGTGCCAGCAGCCAGGGGGCCTGGGGGTTAAGGACAGATACGCAGTATTTT
16 | NA | NA | TRBJ1-4 | TRBV7-9 | CASSLEWGRNNEKLFF | TGTGCCAGCAGCTTAGAGTGGGGGCGGAATAATGAAAAACTGTTTTTT
17 | NA | TRBD2 | TRBJ2-1 | TRBV28 | CASSPPAGRGTYNEQFF | TGTGCCAGCAGTCCCCCGGCGGGGCGGGGGACCTACAATGAGCAGTTCTTC
14 | NA | TRBD2 | TRBJ2-1 | TRBV2 | CASNRLAGDNEQFF | TGTGCCAGCAATCGTCTTGCGGGAGACAATGAGCAGTTCTTC
15 | NA | NA | TRBJ2-5 | TRBV27 | CASSLRQGSGETQYF | TGTGCCAGCAGTTTACGGCAGGGATCAGGAGAGACCCAGTACTTC
15 | NA | TRBD2 | TRBJ2-2 | TRBV5-1 | CASSLGLAGTGELFF | TGCGCCAGCAGCTTGGGACTAGCGGGCACCGGGGAGCTGTTTTTT
16 | NA | TRBD1 | TRBJ1-4 | TRBV6-2/TRBV6-3 | CASSPKGQGANEKLFF | TGTGCCAGCAGCCCGAAGGGGCAGGGGGCTAATGAAAAACTGTTTTTT
14 | NA | NA | TRBJ1-6 | TRBV5-5 | CASTLDSNPSPLHF | TGTGCCAGCACCCTGGACAGCAACCCTTCACCCCTCCACTTT
15 | NA | TRBD2 | TRBJ2-5 | TRBV5-1 | CASNAGLGVLETQYF | TGCGCCAGCAATGCGGGACTAGGAGTTTTGGAGACCCAGTACTTC
14 | NA | NA | TRBJ1-4 | TRBV19 | CASTTPGQHEKLFF | TGTGCCAGTACCACCCCGGGACAACATGAAAAACTGTTTTTT
13 | NA | NA | TRBJ2-7 | TRBV5-3 | CARSLTPTYEQYF | TGTGCCAGAAGCTTAACCCCTACCTACGAGCAGTACTTC
16 | NA | NA | TRBJ2-5 | TRBV5-1 | CASSLDGSEGGETQYF | TGCGCCAGCAGCTTGGACGGCTCGGAGGGCGGAGAGACCCAGTACTTC
15 | NA | TRBD1 | TRBJ1-2 | TRBV27 | CASSWTGATSWGYTF | TGTGCCAGCAGTTGGACAGGGGCCACTTCCTGGGGCTACACCTTC
15 | few | TRBD1 | TRBJ1-6 | TRBV18 | CASSPLLQGDSPLHF | TGTGCCAGCTCACCACTTTTACAGGGGGATTCACCCCTCCACTTT
14 | few | NA | TRBJ1-4 | TRBV5-1 | CASSLTASNEKLFF | TGCGCCAGCAGTTTAACAGCAAGTAATGAAAAACTGTTTTTT
15 | NA | NA | TRBJ2-2 | TRBV6-5 | CASRPGQSNTGELFF | TGTGCCAGCAGACCGGGACAATCGAACACCGGGGAGCTGTTTTTT
15 | once | TRBD1 | TRBJ1-2 | TRBV19 | CASSITGTGLYGYTF | TGTGCCAGTAGTATTACTGGGACAGGGCTTTATGGCTACACCTTC
13 | NA | NA | TRBJ2-5 | TRBV18 | CASTPPGPETQYF | TGTGCCAGCACCCCACCGGGCCCCGAAACCCAGTACTTC
16 | NA | TRBD1 | TRBJ2-1 | TRBV7-3 | CASSPRTGAFHNEQFF | TGTGCCAGCAGCCCGAGGACAGGGGCATTCCACAATGAGCAGTTCTTC
13 | NA | NA | TRBJ2-7 | TRBV27 | CASTGLRTYEQYF | TGTGCCAGTACGGGACTTCGCACCTACGAGCAGTACTTC
16 | NA | TRBD2 | TRBJ2-3 | TRBV6-5 | CASSYSGLAGTDTQYF | TGTGCCAGCAGTTACTCCGGACTAGCGGGCACAGATACGCAGTATTTT
14 | NA | TRBD2 | TRBJ2-7 | TRBV7-2 | CATMLASGAYEQYF | TGTGCCACGATGCTGGCTAGCGGAGCCTACGAGCAGTACTTC
13 | NA | TRBD2 | TRBJ2-7 | TRBV29-1 | CSVKLAGAYEQYF | TGCAGCGTAAAACTAGCGGGGGCTTACGAGCAGTACTTC
15 | NA | TRBD2 | TRBJ2-7 | TRBV7-2 | CASSSMTSGAYEQYF | TGTGCCAGCAGCTCTATGACTAGCGGGGCCTACGAGCAGTACTTC
13 | NA | NA | TRBJ2-7 | TRBV6-5 | CASSYSPSYEQYF | TGTGCCAGCAGTTACTCCCCGTCCTACGAGCAGTACTTC
14 | NA | TRBD1 | TRBJ1-4 | TRBV7-9 | CASRIGTGVEKLFF | TGTGCCAGCAGAATAGGGACAGGGGTTGAAAAACTGTTTTTT
11 | NA | NA | TRBJ2-5 | TRBV20-1 | CSADRIETQYF | TGCAGTGCAGACAGGATAGAGACCCAGTACTTC
13 | NA | NA | TRBJ1-3 | TRBV10-3 | CAITTPGGNTIYF | TGTGCCATCACCACCCCCGGGGGAAACACCATATATTTT
17 | NA | TRBD2 | TRBJ2-7 | TRBV18 | CASSPFQVGLANSEQYF | TGTGCCAGCTCACCGTTCCAGGTCGGACTAGCGAATTCCGAGCAGTACTTC
16 | NA | TRBD1 | TRBJ1-4 | TRBV18 | CASSPERGQLNEKLFF | TGTGCCAGCTCACCCGAGAGGGGACAGCTAAATGAAAAACTGTTTTTT
14 | NA | NA | TRBJ2-5 | TRBV7-8 | CASSLGGTQETQYF | TGTGCCAGCAGCTTAGGAGGCACTCAAGAGACCCAGTACTTC
13 | few | TRBD1 | TRBJ1-1 | TRBV7-2 | CASRRQGVTEAFF | TGTGCCAGCAGACGACAGGGGGTGACTGAAGCTTTCTTT